This entry concerns a single T cell receptor (beta chain). The data stem from a study of CD8 T cells in ankylosing spondylitis. Each CDR3 protein gets one entry after TCRdb re-called the 5' RACE reads with MiXCR. The sample has about 30,000 distinct CDR3 sequences, 14% seen once. The CDR3 runs 14 residues. Germline values: CDR1 SQVTM, CDR2 ANQGSEA. After removal of 4 bases from V and 6 bases from J, the junction contained 7 bases not matched to a gene. The TCR comes from a male donor with ankylosing spondylitis or in good health (not recorded which). Source material: blood. The V gene is TRBV29-1, the J gene TRBJ2-2; 8 positions match TRBD2. CDR3 residues: CSVVYGGAAGELFF. CDR3 bases: TGCAGCGTTGTATACGGGGGGGCTGCCGGGGAGCTGTTTTTT.